This TCR beta chain was recovered during a study of blood T cell repertoires in COVID-19 (dated by TCRdb to about 2020). Some background on the complete study: Samples from collaborators originated in the United States, Italy and Spain and spanned both the acute and convalescent phases of COVID-19. The material from the prospective study consisted of cDNA or gDNA derived from T cells, B-cell-depleted T cells, or PBMCs. The dataset comprised deeply sampled blood TCRbeta repertoires from subjects exposed to, actively infected with, or recovered from COVID-19. The repertoires were released in a freely available public database meant as a resource for research on the immune response to SARS-CoV-2. The samples were drawn from two sources: the first 160 participants of the ongoing ImmuneRACE study, and approximately 1,300 subjects contributed by 6 global collaborators. Sample metadata almost always included a de-identified subject ID, COVID-19 status, age in years and sex. Where available, HLA class I and class II types were obtained from metadata supplied by the sample provider rather than from assay-based typing. The paper's findings and limits, for the study overall: The quantity of clinical and demographic metadata differed by source and by participant and was supplied without curation.

Looking up the germline V gene yields CDR1 MGHRA and CDR2 YSYEKL. Trimmed from V: 2 bases; trimmed from J: 2 bases; junction bases lacking a gene match: 3. The CDR3 sequence holds 14 residues, the cysteine and phenylalanine included. CDR3 DNA only is kept here, 42 bases in frame from base 1. Participants in the prospective study were aged roughly 18 to 100 years, lived in some 24 United States geographic areas, and enrolled through a virtual design. In the prospective study, participants were assigned to cohorts based on the clinical history participants reported in a screening survey and a study questionnaire. Recovered participants in ImmuneRACE Cohort 3 were defined by two consecutive negative NP/OP PCR tests, clearance by a healthcare professional, or resolution of symptoms. In the prospective study, whole blood, serum and a nasopharyngeal or oropharyngeal swab were collected from each participant by mobile phlebotomists. Additional blood draws and questionnaires over a 2-month period could optionally be provided by prospective study participants. Before DNA extraction, blood samples from the prospective study were shipped at room temperature or frozen.

A note on this clone: What this receptor recognizes is not known. Base qualities are missing; no much larger clone stands one base away.

TCRbeta CDR3 regions were amplified from genomic DNA using the immunoSEQ Assay, a bias-controlled multiplex PCR. As for the original processing: The number of nucleated cells in each sample was estimated by amplification of reference gene primers within the assay. Sequence reads were collapsed and filtered to measure the absolute abundance of every unique TCRbeta CDR3 rearrangement. For each sample, productive Simpson clonality was calculated as the square root of Simpson's diversity index over productive rearrangements. TCRdb took this table from immuneACCESS and kept in-frame rearrangements with V and J called. Such tables lack part of the clones; where checked against another copy, unresolved V genes explain under half of the gap, and the rest is unexplained. D and trimming were read from the DNA, whereas the V and J calls and clone size are those reported in that table. The sample contains about 260,000 clones, 75% to 90% of them found a single time. 2.4% of the sample lies in the top ten.

The receptor was derived from a woman in her late teens or twenties who had recovered from COVID-19. Recombination joined TRBV4-1 with TRBJ2-7; TRBD1 lines up with 7 middle nucleotides. Sequencing input: PBMCs or T cells enriched from blood (not recorded which). This receptor carries the CDR3 CASSQPGQAYEQYF. At the DNA level, the sequence is TGCGCCAGCAGCCAACCCGGACAGGCCTACGAGCAGTACTTC.